These 14 T cell receptor beta chains were all obtained from the same sample, sequenced in a study of CD8+ T cells in alopecia areata. The treatment is: oral pan-JAK inhibitor, 5-10 mg twice daily. The authors extracted RNA and reverse transcribed it into cDNA as the sequencing template. Sequenced by immunoSEQ multiplex PCR; TCRdb stores in-frame clones only, minus some. The sample consists of around 270,000 clones, 58% of them appearing once. The sequencing used CD4+ T cells sorted from blood, collected at week 24, from a patient treated with tofacitinib. The origin of the receptors is a human donor with alopecia areata.

The chain uses TRBV7-2 and TRBJ1-1; D is unresolved. The V end was cut by 3 bases, the J end by 0 bases, with 5 bases between. Germline loops: CDR1 SGHTA, CDR2 FQGNSA. CDR3 length equals 13 residues. In DNA, the CDR3 is TGTGCCAGCAGCTTCCAGATGAACACTGAAGCTTTCTTT. As protein: CASSFQMNTEAFF. Full variable domain (rest looked up from reference TRBV7-2 and TRBJ1-1): GAGVSQSPSNKVTEKGKDVELRCDPISGHTALYWYRQSLGQGLEFLIYFQGNSAPDKSGLPSDRFSAERTGGSVSTLTIQRTQQEDSAVYLCASSFQMNTEAFFGQGTRLTVV.

The genes are TRBV5-1 and TRBJ2-1, with 13 bases identical to TRBD2. The CDR3 contains 16 residues. Germline-derived CDR1 and CDR2 are SGHRS and YFSETQ. J lost 6 bases, V lost 4 bases, and 7 bases had no gene match. Here the CDR3 reads CASSPTLAGGLNEQFF. The CDR3 DNA is TGCGCCAGCAGCCCCACACTAGCGGGGGGGCTCAATGAGCAGTTCTTC.

The chain uses TRBV7-2 and TRBJ2-2; D not certain. In germline, CDR1 is SGHTA, CDR2 FQGNSA. This CDR3 spans 15 amino acids. V was cut by 3 bases and J by 0 bases, with 8 bases left in between. The CDR3 loop is CASSFYSANTGELFF. CDR3 in DNA: TGTGCCAGCAGCTTTTACTCTGCGAACACCGGGGAGCTGTTTTTT.

This clone was observed a handful of times. The chain has TRBV15 and TRBJ1-2, with TRBD1 matching 7 bases. J gave up 5 bases and V 0 bases, and 6 bases lay outside the gene matches. The CDR3 has 15 residues. CDR1 is LNHNV and CDR2 is YYDKDF in the germline V gene (reference sequence). The CDR3: CATSRDLGQEYGYTF. In DNA form, the CDR3 reads TGTGCCACCAGCAGAGATCTCGGACAGGAGTATGGCTACACCTTC.

Note on this clone: This sample also contains other DNA sequences that code for the same CDR3. The chain employs TRBV18 and TRBJ1-1; 9 bases line up with TRBD1. The germline gives CDR1 KGHSH, CDR2 LQKENI. The CDR3 extends over 14 amino acids. V shed 3 bases, J shed 5 bases, and the junction held 4 bases outside the gene matches. The CDR3 nucleotides read TGTGCCAGCTCACCGGGACAGGGACGGACTGAAGCTTTCTTT. It encodes CASSPGQGRTEAFF.

V gene TRBV7-6 combines with J gene TRBJ2-1, with D possibly matching TRBD1 (5 bases). This CDR3 has 13 residues. Trimming removed 5 bases from V and 8 bases from J, with 13 bases in between. In germline, CDR1 is SGHVS, CDR2 FNYEAQ. The CDR3 is CASSPPGWDEQFF. The CDR3 bases are TGTGCCAGCAGCCCCCCAGGGTGGGATGAGCAGTTCTTC.

The chain joins TRBV25-1 to TRBJ2-5; 9 bases agree with TRBD1. The length of the CDR3 is 18 residues. With 4 bases clipped from V and 1 base from J, the junction kept 13 bases outside the gene matches. In germline, CDR1 is MGHDK, CDR2 SYGVNS. CDR3 DNA: TGTGCCAGCAGTGTGCTTGGGACCGGGACAGGGCGCCAAGAGACCCAGTACTTC. Translation: CASSVLGTGTGRQETQYF. The full variable domain, in which reference TRBV25-1 and TRBJ2-5 provide the parts outside the CDR3, is EADIYQTPRYLVIGTGKKITLECSQTMGHDKMYWYQQDPGMELHLIHYSYGVNSTEKGDLSSESTVSRIRTEHFPLTLESARPSHTSQYLCASSVLGTGTGRQETQYFGPGTRLLVL.

The V call is TRBV29-1, the J call TRBJ2-7, with TRBD1 matching 11 bases. The CDR3 is 13 residues long. V was pared by 5 bases and J by 6 bases, with 6 bases of the junction left unmatched. Germline V CDR1 and CDR2: SQVTM, ANQGSEA. Written as DNA, the CDR3 is TGCAGCGTTTCGGCTGGGACAGGGGGCGAGCAGTACTTC. Encoded protein: CSVSAGTGGEQYF.

This rearrangement joins TRBV19 to TRBJ1-6, with 7 bases aligning to TRBD1. Germline V gene lookup returns CDR1 LNHDA and CDR2 SQIVND (reference sequence). The junction had 8 bases not matched to a gene; V was cut back by 4 bases and J by 2 bases. The CDR3 contains 17 residues. The CDR3 coding sequence is TGTGCCAGTAGTACTACCGTTGGGACAGCCTATAATTCACCCCTCCACTTT. Amino acid sequence: CASSTTVGTAYNSPLHF.

This clone has just a few counts. The chain couples TRBV28 to TRBJ1-6; D may be TRBD1 (5 bases). Germline V gene lookup returns CDR1 MDHEN and CDR2 SYDVKM. Trimming left V 9 bases short and J 4 bases short, with 16 bases between. The CDR3 sequence is 15 residues long. DNA of the CDR3: TGTGCCAGTACCGGTGGGGCCCAGTATAATTCACCCCTCCACTTT. It encodes CASTGGAQYNSPLHF.

This chain uses TRBV2 with TRBJ2-3; 11 bases agree with TRBD2. Germline CDR1 is SNHLY and CDR2 is FYNNEI. This CDR3 comprises 14 residues. V lost 7 bases and J lost 3; bases outside the gene matches: 3. CDR3 coding DNA: TGTGCCAGCAAACTAGCGGGGGTGACAGATACGCAGTATTTT. Protein: CASKLAGVTDTQYF.

The gene calls are TRBV7-9 and TRBJ2-7; D is ambiguous. The CDR3 is made up of 16 amino acids. The germline V and J ends were trimmed by 6 bases and 3 bases, with 21 bases remaining between them. CDR1 SEHNR and CDR2 FQNEAQ come from the germline V gene (reference sequence). The CDR3 sequence is CASSQSKGGRNYEQYF. For the CDR3, the DNA is TGTGCCAGCAGTCAAAGCAAGGGCGGCCGAAACTACGAGCAGTACTTC.

This chain connects TRBV30 to TRBJ1-2; no firm D call. This CDR3 comprises 14 residues. V was trimmed by 4 bases and J by 3 bases, leaving 15 bases between them. CDR1 is GTSNPN and CDR2 is SVGIG in the germline V gene (reference sequence). CDR3 amino acids: CAWTIRTADYGYTF. The CDR3 nucleotides read TGTGCCTGGACCATTAGGACGGCTGACTATGGCTACACCTTC.

Only a few counts were recorded for this clone. The chain links TRBV10-3 to TRBJ2-3, with 9 bases aligning to TRBD2. CDR1 is ENHRY and CDR2 is SYGVKD in the germline V gene. This CDR3 is 15 amino acids long. The V gene end was trimmed by 5 bases and the J gene end by 1 base; junction bases not matched to a gene: 4. The CDR3 region has the DNA TGTGCCATCAGTTCGGGACTAGCCCGCACAGATACGCAGTATTTT. Residues: CAISSGLARTDTQYF.